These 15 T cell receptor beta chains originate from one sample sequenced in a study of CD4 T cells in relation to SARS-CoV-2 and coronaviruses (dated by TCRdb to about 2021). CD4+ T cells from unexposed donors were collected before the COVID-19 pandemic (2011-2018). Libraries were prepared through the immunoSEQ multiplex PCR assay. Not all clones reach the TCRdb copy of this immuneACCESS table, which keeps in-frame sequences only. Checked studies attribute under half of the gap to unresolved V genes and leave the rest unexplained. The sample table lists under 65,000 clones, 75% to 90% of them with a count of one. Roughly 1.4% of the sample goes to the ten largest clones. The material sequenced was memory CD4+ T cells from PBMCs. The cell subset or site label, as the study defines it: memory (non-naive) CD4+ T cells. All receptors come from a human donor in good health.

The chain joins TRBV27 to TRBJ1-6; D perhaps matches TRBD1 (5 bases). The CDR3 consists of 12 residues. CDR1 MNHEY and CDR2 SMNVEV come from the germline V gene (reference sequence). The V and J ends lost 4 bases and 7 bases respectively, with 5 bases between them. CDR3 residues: CASSWGNSPLHF. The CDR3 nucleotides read TGTGCCAGCAGTTGGGGGAATTCACCCCTCCACTTT.

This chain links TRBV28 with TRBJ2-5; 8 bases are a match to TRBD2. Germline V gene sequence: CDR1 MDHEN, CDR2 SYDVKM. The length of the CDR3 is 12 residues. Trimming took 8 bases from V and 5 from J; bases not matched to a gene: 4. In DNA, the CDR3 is TGTGCCAGCCGAGCGGGAGTGGAGACCCAGTACTTC. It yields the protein CASRAGVETQYF.

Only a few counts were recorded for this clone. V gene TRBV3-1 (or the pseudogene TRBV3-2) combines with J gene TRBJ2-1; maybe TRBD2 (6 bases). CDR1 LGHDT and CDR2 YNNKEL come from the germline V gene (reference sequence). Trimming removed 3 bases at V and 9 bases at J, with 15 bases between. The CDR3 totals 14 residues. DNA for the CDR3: TGTGCCAGCAGCCATGGAGGGTCGCCAGGTGAGCAGTTCTTC. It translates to CASSHGGSPGEQFF.

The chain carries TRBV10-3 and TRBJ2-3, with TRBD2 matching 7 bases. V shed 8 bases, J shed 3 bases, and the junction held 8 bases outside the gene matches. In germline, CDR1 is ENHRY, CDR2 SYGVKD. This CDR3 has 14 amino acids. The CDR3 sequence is CAISAGERTDTQYF. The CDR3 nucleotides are TGTGCCATCTCGGCGGGGGAGCGAACAGATACGCAGTATTTT.

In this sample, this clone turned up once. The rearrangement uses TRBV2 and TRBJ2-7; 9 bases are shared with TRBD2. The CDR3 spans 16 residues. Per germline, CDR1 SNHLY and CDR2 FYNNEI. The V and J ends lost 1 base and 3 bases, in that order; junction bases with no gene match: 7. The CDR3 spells CASSEGGLTSGYEQYF. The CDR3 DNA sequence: TGTGCCAGCAGTGAAGGGGGATTGACTAGCGGCTACGAGCAGTACTTC. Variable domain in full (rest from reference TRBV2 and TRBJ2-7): EPEVTQTPSHQVTQMGQEVILRCVPISNHLYFYWYRQILGQKVEFLVSFYNNEISEKSEIFDDQFSVERPDGSNFTLKIRSTKLEDSAMYFCASSEGGLTSGYEQYFGPGTRLTVT.

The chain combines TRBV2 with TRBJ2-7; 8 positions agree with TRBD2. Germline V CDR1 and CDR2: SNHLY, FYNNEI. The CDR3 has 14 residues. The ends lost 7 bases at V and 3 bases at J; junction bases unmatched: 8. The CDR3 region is CASTLGSGSYEQYF. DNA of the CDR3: TGTGCCAGCACCCTGGGGAGCGGGAGCTACGAGCAGTACTTC.

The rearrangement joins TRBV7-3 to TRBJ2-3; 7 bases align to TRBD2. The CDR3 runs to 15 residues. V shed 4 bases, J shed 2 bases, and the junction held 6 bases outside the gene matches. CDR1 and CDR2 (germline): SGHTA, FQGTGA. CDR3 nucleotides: TGTGCCAGCAGCTCCTCTAGCGGACACACAGATACGCAGTATTTT. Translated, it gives CASSSSSGHTDTQYF.

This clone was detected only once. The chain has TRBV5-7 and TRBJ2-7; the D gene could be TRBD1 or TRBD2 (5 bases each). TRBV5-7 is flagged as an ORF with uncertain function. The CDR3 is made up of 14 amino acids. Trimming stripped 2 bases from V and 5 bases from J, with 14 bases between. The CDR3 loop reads CASSFVQGRDEQYF. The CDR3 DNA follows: TGTGCCAGCAGCTTCGTCCAGGGACGCGACGAGCAGTACTTC.

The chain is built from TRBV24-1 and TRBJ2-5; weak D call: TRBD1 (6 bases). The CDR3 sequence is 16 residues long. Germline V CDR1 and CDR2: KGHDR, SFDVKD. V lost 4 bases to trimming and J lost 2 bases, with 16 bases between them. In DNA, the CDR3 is TGTGCCACCAGTGAGTCAGGGGTAGCCAGACAAGAGACCCAGTACTTC. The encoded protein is CATSESGVARQETQYF.

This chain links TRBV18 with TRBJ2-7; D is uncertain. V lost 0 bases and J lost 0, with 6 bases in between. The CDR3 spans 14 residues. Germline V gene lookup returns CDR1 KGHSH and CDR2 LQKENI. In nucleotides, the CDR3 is TGTGCCAGCTCACCACCGGCGCGCTCCTACGAGCAGTACTTC. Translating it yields CASSPPARSYEQYF.

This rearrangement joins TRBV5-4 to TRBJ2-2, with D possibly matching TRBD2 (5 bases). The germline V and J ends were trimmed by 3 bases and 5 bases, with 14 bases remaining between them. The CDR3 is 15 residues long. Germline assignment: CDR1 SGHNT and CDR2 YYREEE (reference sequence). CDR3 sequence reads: CASSSTMGLTGELFF. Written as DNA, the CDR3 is TGTGCCAGCAGCTCGACTATGGGGTTGACCGGGGAGCTGTTTTTT.

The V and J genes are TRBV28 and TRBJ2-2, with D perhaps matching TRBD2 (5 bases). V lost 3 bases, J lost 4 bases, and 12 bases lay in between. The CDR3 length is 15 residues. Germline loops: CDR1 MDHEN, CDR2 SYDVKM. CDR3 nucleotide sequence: TGTGCCAGCAGTTTGGCTGAGGCGGGCACCGGGGAGCTGTTTTTT. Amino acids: CASSLAEAGTGELFF.

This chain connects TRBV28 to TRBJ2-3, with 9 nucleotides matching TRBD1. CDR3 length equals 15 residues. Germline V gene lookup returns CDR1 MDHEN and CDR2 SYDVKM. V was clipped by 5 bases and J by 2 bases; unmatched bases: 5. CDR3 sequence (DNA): TGTGCCAGCAGTCCCAGACAGGGGGTCACAGATACGCAGTATTTT. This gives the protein CASSPRQGVTDTQYF.

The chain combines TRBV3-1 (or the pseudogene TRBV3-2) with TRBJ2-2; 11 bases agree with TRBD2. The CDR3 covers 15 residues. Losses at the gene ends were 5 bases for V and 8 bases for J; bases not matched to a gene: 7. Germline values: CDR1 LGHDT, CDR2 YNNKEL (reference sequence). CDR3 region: CASSYSGRAAGELFF. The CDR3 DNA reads TGTGCCAGCAGCTATAGCGGGAGGGCCGCTGGGGAGCTGTTTTTT.

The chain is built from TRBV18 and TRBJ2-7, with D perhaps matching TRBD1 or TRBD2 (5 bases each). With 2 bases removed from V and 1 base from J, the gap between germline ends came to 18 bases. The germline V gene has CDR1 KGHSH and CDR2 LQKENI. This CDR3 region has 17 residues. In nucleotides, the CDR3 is TGTGCCAGCTCACCAACGTCCCCCGGGACGGGATCCTACGAGCAGTACTTC. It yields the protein CASSPTSPGTGSYEQYF. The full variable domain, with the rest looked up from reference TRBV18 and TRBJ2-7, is NAGVMQNPRHLVRRRGQEARLRCSPMKGHSHVYWYRQLPEEGLKFMVYLQKENIIDESGMPKERFSAEFPKEGPSILRIQQVVRGDSAAYFCASSPTSPGTGSYEQYFGPGTRLTVT.